One and the same sample provided the 27 T cell receptor beta chains below, sequenced in a study of vaccination and CD4 T cells after COVID-19. The Oncomine TCR Beta short-read assay was applied to DNA of cultured CD4+ T cells. TCRdb recomputed calls from the PCR reads with MiXCR, one row per CDR3 protein. Among about 20,000 distinct CDR3 sequences listed, approximately 70% were seen once. These TCRs are of unknown antigen specificity. Treatment specified: 10-day PBMC culture with coronavirus spike peptide pools or control peptides (ViraFEST assay). Sequenced material: CD4+ T cells from blood, cultured in vitro. Receptor source: a human donor who had recovered from COVID-19.

This clonotype has a handful of counts. The chain couples TRBV6-5 to TRBJ1-5; TRBD1 is a possible D gene (5 bases). V lost 0 bases to trimming and J lost 5 bases, with 8 bases between them. From germline, CDR1 is MNHEY and CDR2 SVGAGI. This CDR3 is built from 14 residues. The chain's CDR3 is CASSYSTADQPQHF. In DNA form, the CDR3 reads TGTGCCAGCAGTTACTCGACAGCGGATCAGCCCCAGCATTTT.

This clonotype was detected only once. The CDR3 region has the DNA TGCGCCAGCAGCCAAGGTGTTGCAGGCTATGGCTACACCTTC. Translating it yields CASSQGVAGYGYTF. V is TRBV4-3 and J is TRBJ1-2; D unclear. Germline V gene data show CDR1 as LGHNA and CDR2 as YSLEER. V was pared by 1 base and J by 4 bases, with 10 bases between. The CDR3 is made up of 14 amino acids.

The chain is built from TRBV28 and TRBJ1-3, with D perhaps TRBD1 (6 bases). Germline V CDR1 and CDR2: MDHEN, SYDVKM. V was pared by 5 bases and J by 7 bases, with 18 bases between. This CDR3 contains 15 residues. The chain's CDR3 is CASSLQGLGRNTIYF. The CDR3 DNA is TGTGCCAGCAGTCTACAGGGCCTTGGGAGGAACACCATATATTTT.

The sample holds one count of this clonotype. The V call is TRBV7-6, the J call TRBJ2-3; the match to TRBD1 covers 9 bases. Germline CDR1 SGHVS, CDR2 FNYEAQ. There are 17 residues in the CDR3. Trimming at V came to 5 bases and at J to 4 bases, leaving 13 bases not matched to a gene. DNA for the CDR3: TGTGCCAGCAGCGCAAGGGGACAGGGTTCTAGCGCAGATACGCAGTATTTT. It yields the protein CASSARGQGSSADTQYF.

The chain couples TRBV11-2 to TRBJ2-3, with a weak D call TRBD2 (6 bases). V was pared by 7 bases and J by 0 bases, with 17 bases between. The germline gives CDR1 SGHAT, CDR2 FQNNGV. This CDR3 comprises 16 residues. The chain's CDR3 is CASTSGVALSTDTQYF. CDR3 coding DNA: TGTGCCAGCACCTCGGGGGTAGCGCTTAGCACAGATACGCAGTATTTT.

This clonotype was detected a few times. The genes are TRBV20-1 and TRBJ1-2; D is unresolved. Trimming left V 0 bases short and J 2 bases short, with 10 bases between. Germline values: CDR1 DFQATT, CDR2 SNEGSKA (reference sequence). The CDR3 has 14 residues. CDR3 protein: CSARDRYRNYGYTF. The CDR3 DNA is TGCAGTGCTAGAGATAGGTATCGCAACTATGGCTACACCTTC.

The rearrangement joins TRBV20-1 to TRBJ2-6; the D is unclear. V was cut by 2 bases and J by 2 bases, with 7 bases left in between. CDR1 and CDR2 (germline): DFQATT, SNEGSKA (reference sequence). There are 14 residues in the CDR3. The CDR3 region is CSARPMTGANVLTF. CDR3 in DNA: TGCAGTGCTAGACCCATGACTGGGGCCAACGTCCTGACTTTC.

V gene TRBV11-2 combines with J gene TRBJ1-5; D not resolved. V lost 5 bases and J 5 bases, leaving 16 bases between the germline ends. The germline V gene has CDR1 SGHAT and CDR2 FQNNGV. The CDR3 totals 15 residues. CDR3 region: CASSHYSGGDQPQHF. CDR3 coding DNA: TGTGCCAGCAGCCACTATTCCGGAGGAGATCAGCCCCAGCATTTT.

This clonotype occurred a few times. The V call is TRBV7-2, the J call TRBJ1-1, with 9 bases lining up with TRBD1. CDR3 length: 15 residues. Trimming cost V 5 bases and J 4 bases; bases outside gene matches: 8. The germline V gene encodes CDR1 SGHTA and CDR2 FQGNSA. CDR3 sequence reads: CASSVQGAPGTEAFF. In nucleotides, the CDR3 is TGTGCCAGCAGCGTACAGGGGGCGCCGGGCACTGAAGCTTTCTTT.

This clonotype occurred a few times. CDR3 in DNA: TGCAGTGCTACCTCAAGCGGGAGGGGGTTTGGGGAGCAGTACTTC. Translation gives CSATSSGRGFGEQYF. This chain links TRBV20-1 with TRBJ2-7, with TRBD2 matching over 10 bases. From germline, CDR1 is DFQATT and CDR2 SNEGSKA (reference sequence). Germline trimming cut 4 bases from V and 7 bases from J; bases unmatched to any gene: 13. The CDR3 spans 15 residues.

The J gene is TRBJ2-7, the V gene TRBV20-1; 7 bases are a match to TRBD2. With V trimmed by 4 bases and J by 7 bases, 10 bases remained unmatched. This CDR3 region has 13 residues. The germline CDR1 and CDR2 sequences are DFQATT and SNEGSKA (reference sequence). The CDR3 DNA reads TGCAGTGCTACAGGGAGTGGCGGGGGTGAGCAGTACTTC. Amino acid sequence: CSATGSGGGEQYF.

The V gene is TRBV5-5, the J gene TRBJ1-1; D may be TRBD1 (5 bases). The V end lost 4 bases, the J end lost 1 base, and 14 bases lay between the germline ends. Germline CDR1 SGHKS, CDR2 YYEKEE (reference sequence). The CDR3 spans 15 residues. This chain's CDR3 is CASSVLPDRNTEAFF. CDR3 sequence (DNA): TGTGCCAGCAGCGTACTTCCCGACAGGAACACTGAAGCTTTCTTT.

The V gene is TRBV24-1, the J gene TRBJ1-2; TRBD1 agrees at 9 bases. V trimming: 4 bases; J trimming: 8 bases; junction bases outside the gene matches: 4. Germline loops: CDR1 KGHDR, CDR2 SFDVKD. This CDR3 is 13 amino acids long. The CDR3 spells CATSDHRGRGYTF. DNA of the CDR3: TGTGCCACCAGTGACCACAGGGGGCGAGGCTACACCTTC.

This clonotype was detected only a few times. V is TRBV20-1 and J is TRBJ1-5; a weak D match, TRBD1 (5 bases). The CDR3 contains 13 residues. Germline V gene lookup returns CDR1 DFQATT and CDR2 SNEGSKA (reference sequence). V dropped 2 bases and J dropped 5 bases, with 10 bases sitting between them. CDR3 sequence (DNA): TGCAGTGCTAGATGGACACAAGATCAGCCCCAGCATTTT. It codes for CSARWTQDQPQHF.

The V call is TRBV24-1, the J call TRBJ1-5; maybe TRBD1 (6 bases). Deletions cut 7 bases from V and 7 bases from J, with 16 bases between. This CDR3 region has 14 residues. Per germline, CDR1 KGHDR and CDR2 SFDVKD. CDR3 in DNA: TGTGCCACCAGCCCCTCCGGCGGGGGCCAGCCCCAGCATTTT. Its translation is CATSPSGGGQPQHF.

The chain recombines TRBV7-8 with TRBJ2-1, with TRBD2 matching over 8 bases. The CDR3 is 16 residues long. J lost 6 bases, V lost 5 bases, and 12 bases had no gene match. Per germline, CDR1 SGHVS and CDR2 FQNEAQ. CDR3 region: CASSPRGRGGFNEQFF. CDR3 DNA sequence: TGTGCCAGCAGCCCTAGGGGTCGGGGGGGGTTCAATGAGCAGTTCTTC.

The CDR3 sequence: CASSRQRGETQYF. CDR3 nucleotide sequence: TGTGCCAGCAGTCGTCAGAGGGGAGAGACCCAGTACTTC. The chain has TRBV7-3 and TRBJ2-7; D may match TRBD1 or TRBD2 (5 bases each). The J call may be wrong; the DNA end is better matched by TRBJ2-5. The germline CDR1 and CDR2 sequences are SGHTA and FQGTGA. The CDR3 is 13 amino acids.

The gene calls are TRBV28 and TRBJ1-5; D is possibly TRBD1 (6 bases). V lost 11 bases, J lost 3 bases, and 14 bases lay in between. This CDR3 region has 13 residues. CDR1 and CDR2 from the germline V gene are MDHEN and SYDVKM. The CDR3, as DNA: TGTGCCGGTAACAGGGTCTCCAATCAGCCCCAGCATTTT. Amino acid sequence: CAGNRVSNQPQHF. Together with reference TRBV28 and TRBJ1-5, the CDR3 gives the full variable domain: DVKVTQSSRYLVKRTGEKVFLECVQDMDHENMFWYRQDPGLGLRLIYFSYDVKMKEKGDIPEGYSVSREKKERFSLILESASTNQTSMYLCAGNRVSNQPQHFGDGTRLSIL.

CDR3 sequence (DNA): TGTGCCAGTTTCAAGGGGTTCTTCACTGAAGCTTTCTTT. It yields the protein CASFKGFFTEAFF. The rearrangement links TRBV19 to TRBJ1-1; a possible D gene is TRBD1 (5 bases). This CDR3 is built from 13 residues. The germline V gene has CDR1 LNHDA and CDR2 SQIVND (reference sequence). Trimming took 8 bases from V and 4 from J, leaving 14 bases between them.

The CDR3 bases are TGTGCCAGCAGTAACCCGACAGGGTCCACTGAAGCTTTCTTT. This encodes CASSNPTGSTEAFF. This rearrangement joins TRBV6-2 or TRBV6-3 to TRBJ1-1; 7 bases align to TRBD1. The length of the CDR3 is 14 residues. CDR1 and CDR2 (germline): MNHEY, SVGEGT. J gave up 4 bases and V 5 bases, and 7 bases lay outside the gene matches.

The chain combines TRBV12-3 or TRBV12-4 with TRBJ1-3, with unresolved D. This CDR3 spans 11 amino acids. With 1 base removed from V and 8 bases from J, the gap between germline ends came to 3 bases. The CDR3 spells CASSLGYTIYF. CDR3 in DNA: TGTGCCAGCAGTTTAGGGTACACCATATATTTT.

The chain links TRBV12-3 or TRBV12-4 to TRBJ1-2; D gene uncertain. Trimming cost V 2 bases and J 1 base, with 8 bases left between them. The CDR3 runs 14 residues. The CDR3 loop reads CASSLRSRNYGYTF. The CDR3 nucleotides are TGTGCCAGCAGTTTACGGAGTCGTAACTATGGCTACACCTTC.

The rearrangement uses TRBV6-2 or TRBV6-3 and TRBJ2-2; TRBD1 might be the D (6 bases). V was shortened by 4 bases and J by 5 bases, with 8 bases between the two germline ends. The germline V gene encodes CDR1 MNHEY and CDR2 SVGEGT. CDR3 length equals 13 residues. The CDR3 DNA reads as TGTGCCAGCAGTTCACAGGGAACCGGGGAGCTGTTTTTT. It yields the protein CASSSQGTGELFF.

The DNA for the CDR3 is TGTGCCATCAGTGAGAGGGGACTAAAGGGCACTGAAGCTTTCTTT. This translates into CAISERGLKGTEAFF. The genes are TRBV10-3 and TRBJ1-1; TRBD1 might be the D (5 bases). There are 15 residues in the CDR3. Deletions cut 2 bases from V and 4 bases from J, with 14 bases between. From germline, CDR1 is ENHRY and CDR2 SYGVKD.

V usage is TRBV6-5 and J usage is TRBJ1-1; D is possibly TRBD1 (5 bases). In germline, CDR1 is MNHEY, CDR2 SVGAGI. This CDR3 has 13 amino acids. Deletions cut 2 bases from V and 1 base from J, with 5 bases between. CDR3 amino acids: CASSYGQNTEAFF. DNA of the CDR3: TGTGCCAGCAGTTACGGACAGAACACTGAAGCTTTCTTT.

V is TRBV5-1 and J is TRBJ1-1, with 7 bases lining up with TRBD1. The CDR3 covers 13 residues. V gave up 4 bases and J gave up 8 bases; unmatched junction bases: 8. The germline gives CDR1 SGHRS, CDR2 YFSETQ. CDR3 in amino acids: CASSINRGKEAFF. The CDR3 DNA follows: TGCGCCAGCAGCATTAACAGGGGAAAGGAAGCTTTCTTT.

V usage is TRBV7-2 and J usage is TRBJ2-1, with D unclear. CDR3 size: 14 residues. Trimming cost V 5 bases and J 5 bases, with 13 bases left between them. The germline V gene encodes CDR1 SGHTA and CDR2 FQGNSA. The DNA of the CDR3 is TGTGCCAGCAGCGTCGACCGGACGGACAATGAGCAGTTCTTC. It yields the protein CASSVDRTDNEQFF.